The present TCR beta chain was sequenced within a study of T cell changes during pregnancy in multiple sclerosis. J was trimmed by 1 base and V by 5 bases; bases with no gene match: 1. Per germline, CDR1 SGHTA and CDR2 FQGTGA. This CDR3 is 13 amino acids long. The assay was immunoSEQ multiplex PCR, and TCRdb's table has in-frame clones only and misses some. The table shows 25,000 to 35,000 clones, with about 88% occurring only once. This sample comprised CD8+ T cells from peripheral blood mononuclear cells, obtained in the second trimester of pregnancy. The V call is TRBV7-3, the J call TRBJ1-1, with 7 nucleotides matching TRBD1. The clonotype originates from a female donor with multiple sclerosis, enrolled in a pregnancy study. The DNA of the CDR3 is TGTGCCAGCAGCCCAGGGGGGAACACTGAAGCTTTCTTT. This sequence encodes CASSPGGNTEAFF.